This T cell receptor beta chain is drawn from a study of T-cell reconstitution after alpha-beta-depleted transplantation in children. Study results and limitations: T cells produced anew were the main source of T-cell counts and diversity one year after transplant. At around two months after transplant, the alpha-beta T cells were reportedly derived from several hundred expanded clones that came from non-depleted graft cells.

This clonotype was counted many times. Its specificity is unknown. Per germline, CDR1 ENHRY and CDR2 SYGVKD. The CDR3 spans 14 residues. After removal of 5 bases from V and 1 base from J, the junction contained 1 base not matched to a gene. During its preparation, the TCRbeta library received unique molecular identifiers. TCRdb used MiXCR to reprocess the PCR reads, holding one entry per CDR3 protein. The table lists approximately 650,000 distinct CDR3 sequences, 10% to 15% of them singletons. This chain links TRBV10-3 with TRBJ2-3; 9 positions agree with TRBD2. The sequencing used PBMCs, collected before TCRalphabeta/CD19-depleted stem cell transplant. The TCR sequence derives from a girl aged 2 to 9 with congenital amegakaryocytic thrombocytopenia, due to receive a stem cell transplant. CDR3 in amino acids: CAISRLAGTDTQYF. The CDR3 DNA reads TGTGCCATCAGTAGACTAGCGGGCACAGATACGCAGTATTTT.